One TCR beta chain is described in this entry. Its cognate antigen is unknown. TCRdb's copy holds only in-frame clones and misses some; the assay was immunoSEQ multiplex PCR. This table holds approximately 80,000 clones, about 81% found once. The data are from a study of a mutant IDH1 vaccine in newly diagnosed glioma. Study summary: Males made up approximately 62% and females about 40% of treated patients, whose mean age was 40.4 years. Study observations and caveats: Changes in the top peripheral T cell clonotypes seemingly had no bearing on pseudoprogression.

Time point noted: week 47, end of study. Each dose of the vaccine consisted of 300 ug of mutant IDH1 20-mer peptide, with topical imiquimod. Each patient was administered eight vaccinations, scheduled in weeks 1, 3, 5, 7, 11, 15, 19 and 23. CDR3 length equals 12 residues. CDR1 and CDR2 from the germline V gene are SNHLY and FYNNEI. V lost 7 bases to trimming and J lost 4 bases, with 8 bases between them. The sequences come from PBMCs, collected from a glioma patient whose treatment included an IDH1 peptide vaccine. This TCR was recovered from a man in his forties or fifties with glioma. The J gene is TRBJ1-5, the V gene TRBV2; D ambiguous. The CDR3 here is CASTQQNQPQHF. The CDR3 DNA is TGTGCCAGCACCCAGCAAAATCAGCCCCAGCATTTT.